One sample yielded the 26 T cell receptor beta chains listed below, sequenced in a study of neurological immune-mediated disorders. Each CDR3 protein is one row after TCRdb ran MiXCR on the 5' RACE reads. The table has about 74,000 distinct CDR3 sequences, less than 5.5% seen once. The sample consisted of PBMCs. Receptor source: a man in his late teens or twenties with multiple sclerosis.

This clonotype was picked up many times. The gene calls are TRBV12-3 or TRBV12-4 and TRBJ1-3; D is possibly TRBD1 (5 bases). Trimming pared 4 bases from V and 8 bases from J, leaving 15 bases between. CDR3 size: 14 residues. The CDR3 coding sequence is TGTGCCAGCAGTTCTCTCCAGGGCTGGGACACCATATATTTT. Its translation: CASSSLQGWDTIYF.

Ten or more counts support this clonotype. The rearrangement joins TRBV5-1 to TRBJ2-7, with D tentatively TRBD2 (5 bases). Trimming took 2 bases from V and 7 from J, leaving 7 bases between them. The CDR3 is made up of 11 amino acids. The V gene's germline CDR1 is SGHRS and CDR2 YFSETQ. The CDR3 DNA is TGCGCCAGCAGCTTCGGGATGGAGCAGTACTTC. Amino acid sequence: CASSFGMEQYF.

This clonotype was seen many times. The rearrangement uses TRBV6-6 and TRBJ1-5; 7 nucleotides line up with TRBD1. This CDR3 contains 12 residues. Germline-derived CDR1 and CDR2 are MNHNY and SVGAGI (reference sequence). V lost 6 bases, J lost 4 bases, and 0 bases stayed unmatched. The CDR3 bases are TGTGCCAGCAGCAGGGGGAATCAGCCCCAGCATTTT. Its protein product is CASSRGNQPQHF.

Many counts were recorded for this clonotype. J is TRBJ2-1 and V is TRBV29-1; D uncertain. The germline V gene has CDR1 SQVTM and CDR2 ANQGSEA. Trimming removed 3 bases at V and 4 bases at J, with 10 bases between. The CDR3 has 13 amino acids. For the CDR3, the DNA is TGCAGCGTTGAGGGCAGGTTATACAATGAGCAGTTCTTC. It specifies CSVEGRLYNEQFF.

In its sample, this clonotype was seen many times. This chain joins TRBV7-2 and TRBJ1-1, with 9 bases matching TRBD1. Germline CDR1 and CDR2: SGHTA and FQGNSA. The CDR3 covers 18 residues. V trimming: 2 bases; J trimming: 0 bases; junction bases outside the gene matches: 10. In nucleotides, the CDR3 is TGTGCCAGCAGCTTACCGGGGACAGGGCAATTAATGAACACTGAAGCTTTCTTT. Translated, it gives CASSLPGTGQLMNTEAFF.

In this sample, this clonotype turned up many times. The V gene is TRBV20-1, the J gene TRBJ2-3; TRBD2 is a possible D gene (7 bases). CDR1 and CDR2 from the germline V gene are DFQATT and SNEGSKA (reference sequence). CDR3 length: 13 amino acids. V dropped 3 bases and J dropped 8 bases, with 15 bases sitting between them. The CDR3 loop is CSASPQGGGTQYF. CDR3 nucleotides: TGCAGTGCTAGTCCACAGGGAGGGGGTACGCAGTATTTT.

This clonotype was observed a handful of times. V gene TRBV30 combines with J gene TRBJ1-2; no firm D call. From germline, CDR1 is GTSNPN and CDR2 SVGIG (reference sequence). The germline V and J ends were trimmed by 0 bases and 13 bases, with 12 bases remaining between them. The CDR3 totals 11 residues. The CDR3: CAWSVEKRATF. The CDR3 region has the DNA TGTGCCTGGAGTGTTGAGAAAAGGGCCACCTTC.

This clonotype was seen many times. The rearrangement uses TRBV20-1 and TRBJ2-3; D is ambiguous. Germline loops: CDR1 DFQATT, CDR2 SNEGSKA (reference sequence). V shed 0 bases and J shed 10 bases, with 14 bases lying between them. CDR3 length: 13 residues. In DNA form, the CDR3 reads TGCAGTGCTAGAGACTCTCTCCGCCCTGCGCAGTATTTT. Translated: CSARDSLRPAQYF.

The CDR3 protein is CASSLGKGDEQYF. CDR3 sequence (DNA): TGTGCCAGCAGCTTAGGGAAGGGTGACGAGCAGTACTTC. The chain is built from TRBV5-4 and TRBJ2-7; D remains ambiguous. The CDR3 spans 13 residues. V was trimmed by 2 bases and J by 5 bases, leaving 11 bases between them. Germline V CDR1 and CDR2: SGHNT, YYREEE (reference sequence).

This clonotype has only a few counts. CDR3 sequence reads: CASSVAGGKEQYF. CDR3 DNA: TGTGCCAGCAGCGTAGCAGGGGGCAAAGAGCAGTACTTC. The chain couples TRBV9 to TRBJ2-7, with 8 bases aligning to TRBD1. Unmatched junction bases numbered 3, after V lost 0 bases and J lost 7 bases. Germline CDR1 reads SGDLS; CDR2 reads YYNGEE. This CDR3 comprises 13 residues. Drawing the rest from reference TRBV9 and TRBJ2-7, the complete variable domain is DSGVTQTPKHLITATGQRVTLRCSPRSGDLSVYWYQQSLDQGLQFLIQYYNGEERAKGNILERFSAQQFPDLHSELNLSSLELGDSALYFCASSVAGGKEQYFGPGTRLTVT.

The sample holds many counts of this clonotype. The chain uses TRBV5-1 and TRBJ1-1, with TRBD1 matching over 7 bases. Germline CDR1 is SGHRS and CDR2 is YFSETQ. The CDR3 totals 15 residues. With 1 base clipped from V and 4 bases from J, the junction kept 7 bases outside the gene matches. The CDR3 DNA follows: TGCGCCAGCAGCTTGTCCGAAGGGGGCCGCACTGAAGCTTTCTTT. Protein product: CASSLSEGGRTEAFF.

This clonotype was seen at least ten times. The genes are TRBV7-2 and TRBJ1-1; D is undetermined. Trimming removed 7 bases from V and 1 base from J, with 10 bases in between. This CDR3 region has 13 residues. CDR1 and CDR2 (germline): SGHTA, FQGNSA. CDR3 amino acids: CASNWQTNTEAFF. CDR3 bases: TGTGCCAGCAACTGGCAGACGAACACTGAAGCTTTCTTT.

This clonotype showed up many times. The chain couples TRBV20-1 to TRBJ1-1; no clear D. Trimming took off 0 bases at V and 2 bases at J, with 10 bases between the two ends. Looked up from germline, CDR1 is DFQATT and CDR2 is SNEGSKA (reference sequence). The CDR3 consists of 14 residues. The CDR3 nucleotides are TGCAGTGCTAGAGATCGCGTGGGAAACACTGAAGCTTTCTTT. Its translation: CSARDRVGNTEAFF.

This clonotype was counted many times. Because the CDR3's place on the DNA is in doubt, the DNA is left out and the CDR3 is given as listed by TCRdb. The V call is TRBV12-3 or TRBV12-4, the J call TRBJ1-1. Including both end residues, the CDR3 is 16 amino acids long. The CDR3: CASSSSYVWLNTEAFF.

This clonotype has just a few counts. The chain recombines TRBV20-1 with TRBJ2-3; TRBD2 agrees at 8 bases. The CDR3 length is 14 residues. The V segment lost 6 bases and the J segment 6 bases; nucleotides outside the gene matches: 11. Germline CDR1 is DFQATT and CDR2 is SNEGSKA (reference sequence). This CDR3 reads CSAFQRGSSDTQYF. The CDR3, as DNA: TGCAGTGCCTTTCAGCGGGGGAGTTCGGATACGCAGTATTTT.

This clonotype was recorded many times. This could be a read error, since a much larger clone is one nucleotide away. CDR3 loop: CASRAGTKKIQYF. The CDR3 coding sequence is TGCGCCAGCAGGGCGGGGACCAAAAAAATTCAGTACTTC. The chain employs TRBV5-1 and TRBJ2-4; tentative D call: TRBD2 (6 bases). Per the germline V gene, CDR1 is SGHRS and CDR2 is YFSETQ. The CDR3 is 13 amino acids.

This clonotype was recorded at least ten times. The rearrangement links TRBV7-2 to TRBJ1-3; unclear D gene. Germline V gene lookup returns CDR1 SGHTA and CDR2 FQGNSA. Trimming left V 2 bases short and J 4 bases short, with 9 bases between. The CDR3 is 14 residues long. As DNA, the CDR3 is TGTGCCAGCAGCTTATATTTTGAGGGAAACACCATATATTTT. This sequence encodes CASSLYFEGNTIYF.

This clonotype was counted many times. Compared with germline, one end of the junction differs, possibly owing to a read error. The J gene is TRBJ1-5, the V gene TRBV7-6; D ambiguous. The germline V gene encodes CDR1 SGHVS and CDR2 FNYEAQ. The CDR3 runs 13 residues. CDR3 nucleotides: TGTGCCAGCAGCTTAGGGGGAAATCAGCCCCAGAATTTT. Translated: CASSLGGNQPQNF.

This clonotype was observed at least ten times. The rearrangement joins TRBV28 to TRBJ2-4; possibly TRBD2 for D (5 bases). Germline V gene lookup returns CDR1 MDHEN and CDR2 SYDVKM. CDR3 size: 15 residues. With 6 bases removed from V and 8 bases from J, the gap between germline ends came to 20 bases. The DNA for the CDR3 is TGTGCCAGCAGGGATACAAGCTTAGCCGGGGACATTCAGTACTTC. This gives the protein CASRDTSLAGDIQYF.

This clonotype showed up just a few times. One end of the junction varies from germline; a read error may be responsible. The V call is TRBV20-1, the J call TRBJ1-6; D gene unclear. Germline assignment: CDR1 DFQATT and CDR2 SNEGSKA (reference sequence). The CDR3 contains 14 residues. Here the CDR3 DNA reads TGCAGTGCTATCGAAGGGCCAGATAATTCACCCCTCAACTTT. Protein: CSAIEGPDNSPLNF.

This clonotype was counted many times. The CDR3 coding sequence is TGCAGCGTTCCCTCGGAGCCATCGAGGTATGGCTACACCTTC. Translation: CSVPSEPSRYGYTF. This chain connects TRBV29-1 to TRBJ1-2, with D unresolved. Germline loops: CDR1 SQVTM, CDR2 ANQGSEA. The CDR3 is made up of 14 amino acids. V lost 5 bases and J 5 bases, leaving 18 bases between the germline ends.

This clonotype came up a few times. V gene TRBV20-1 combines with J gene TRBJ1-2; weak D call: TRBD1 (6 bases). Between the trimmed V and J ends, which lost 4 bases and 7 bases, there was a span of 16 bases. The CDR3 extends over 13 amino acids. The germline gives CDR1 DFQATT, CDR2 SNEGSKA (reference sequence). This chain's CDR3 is CSAKRTVAGGYTF. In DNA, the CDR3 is TGCAGTGCTAAGAGGACAGTGGCGGGTGGCTACACCTTC.

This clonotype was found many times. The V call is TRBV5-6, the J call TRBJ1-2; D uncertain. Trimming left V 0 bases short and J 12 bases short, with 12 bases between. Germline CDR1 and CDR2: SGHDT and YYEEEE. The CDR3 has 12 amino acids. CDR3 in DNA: TGTGCCAGCAGCTTGGAGGACTCCCCGGACACCTTC. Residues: CASSLEDSPDTF.

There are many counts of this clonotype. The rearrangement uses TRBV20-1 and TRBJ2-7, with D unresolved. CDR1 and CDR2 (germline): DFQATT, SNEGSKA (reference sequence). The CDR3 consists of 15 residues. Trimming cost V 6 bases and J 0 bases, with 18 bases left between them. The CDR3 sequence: CSASFWHAISYEQYF. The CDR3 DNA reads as TGCAGTGCCTCTTTTTGGCATGCGATCTCCTACGAGCAGTACTTC.

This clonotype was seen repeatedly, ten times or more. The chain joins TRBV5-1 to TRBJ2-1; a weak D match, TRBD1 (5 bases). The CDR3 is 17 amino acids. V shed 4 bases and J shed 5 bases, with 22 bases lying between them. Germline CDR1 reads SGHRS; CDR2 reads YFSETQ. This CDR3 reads CASSETGHTRSNNEQFF. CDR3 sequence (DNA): TGCGCCAGCAGCGAAACCGGACACACCCGTTCAAACAATGAGCAGTTCTTC.

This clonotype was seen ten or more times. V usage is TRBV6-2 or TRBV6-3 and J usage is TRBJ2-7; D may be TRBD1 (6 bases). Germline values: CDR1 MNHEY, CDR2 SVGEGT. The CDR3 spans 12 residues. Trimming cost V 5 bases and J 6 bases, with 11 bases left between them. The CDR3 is CASSNRVGEQYF. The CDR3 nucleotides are TGTGCCAGCAGTAACAGGGTCGGCGAGCAGTACTTC.